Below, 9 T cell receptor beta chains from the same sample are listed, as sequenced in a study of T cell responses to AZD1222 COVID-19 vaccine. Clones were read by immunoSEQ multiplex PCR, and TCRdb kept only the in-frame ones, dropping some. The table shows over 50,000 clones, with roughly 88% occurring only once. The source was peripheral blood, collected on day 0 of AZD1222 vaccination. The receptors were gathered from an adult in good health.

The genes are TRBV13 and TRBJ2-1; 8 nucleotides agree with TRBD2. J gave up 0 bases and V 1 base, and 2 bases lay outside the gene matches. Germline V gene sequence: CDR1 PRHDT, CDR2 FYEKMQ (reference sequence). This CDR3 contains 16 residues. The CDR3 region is CASSLVGLVSYNEQFF. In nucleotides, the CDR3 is TGTGCCAGCAGCTTAGTGGGACTAGTCTCCTACAATGAGCAGTTCTTC.

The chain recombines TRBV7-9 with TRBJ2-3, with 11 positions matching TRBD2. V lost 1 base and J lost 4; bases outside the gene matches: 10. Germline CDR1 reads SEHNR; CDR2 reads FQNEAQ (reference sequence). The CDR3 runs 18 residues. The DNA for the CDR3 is TGTGCCAGCAGCTTAGAGGTTCGGCCTAGCGGGAGGTCAGATACGCAGTATTTT. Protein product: CASSLEVRPSGRSDTQYF.

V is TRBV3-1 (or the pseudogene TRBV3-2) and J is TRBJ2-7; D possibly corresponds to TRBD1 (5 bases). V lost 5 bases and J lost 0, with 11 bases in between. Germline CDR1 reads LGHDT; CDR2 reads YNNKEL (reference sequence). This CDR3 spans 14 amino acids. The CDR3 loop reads CASSYGHSSYEQYF. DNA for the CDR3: TGTGCCAGCAGCTACGGACACTCCTCCTACGAGCAGTACTTC.

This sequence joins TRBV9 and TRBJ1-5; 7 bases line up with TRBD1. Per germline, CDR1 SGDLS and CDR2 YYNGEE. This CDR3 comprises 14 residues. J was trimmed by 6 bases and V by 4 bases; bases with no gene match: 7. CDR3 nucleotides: TGTGCCAGCAGCTTAACAGGGGTAGGTCAGCCCCAGCATTTT. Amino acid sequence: CASSLTGVGQPQHF. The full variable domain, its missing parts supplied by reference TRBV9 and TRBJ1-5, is DSGVTQTPKHLITATGQRVTLRCSPRSGDLSVYWYQQSLDQGLQFLIQYYNGEERAKGNILERFSAQQFPDLHSELNLSSLELGDSALYFCASSLTGVGQPQHFGDGTRLSIL.

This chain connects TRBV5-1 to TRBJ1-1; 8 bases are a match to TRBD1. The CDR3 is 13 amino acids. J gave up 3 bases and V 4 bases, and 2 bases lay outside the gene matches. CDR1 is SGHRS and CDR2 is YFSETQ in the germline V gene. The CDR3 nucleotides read TGCGCCAGCAGCGCACAGGGGGACACTGAAGCTTTCTTT. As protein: CASSAQGDTEAFF.

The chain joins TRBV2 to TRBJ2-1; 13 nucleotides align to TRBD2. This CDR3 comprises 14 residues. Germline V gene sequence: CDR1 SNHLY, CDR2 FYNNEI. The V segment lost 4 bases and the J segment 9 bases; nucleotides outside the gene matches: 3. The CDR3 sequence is CASSVLAGGAEQFF. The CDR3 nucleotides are TGTGCCAGCAGTGTACTAGCGGGAGGGGCTGAGCAGTTCTTC.

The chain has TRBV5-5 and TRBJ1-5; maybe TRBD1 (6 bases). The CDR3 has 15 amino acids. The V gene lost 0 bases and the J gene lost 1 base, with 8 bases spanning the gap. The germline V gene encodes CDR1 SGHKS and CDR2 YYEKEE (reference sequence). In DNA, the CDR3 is TGTGCCAGCAGCTTGGCAGGGGCCAGCAATCAGCCCCAGCATTTT. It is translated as CASSLAGASNQPQHF.

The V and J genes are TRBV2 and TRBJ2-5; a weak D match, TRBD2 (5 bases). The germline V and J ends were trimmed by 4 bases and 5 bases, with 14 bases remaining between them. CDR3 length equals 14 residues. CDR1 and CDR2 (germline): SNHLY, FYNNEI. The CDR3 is CASSVGSSVETQYF. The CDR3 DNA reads TGTGCCAGCAGTGTAGGTAGTAGCGTGGAGACCCAGTACTTC.

CDR3 region: CASSFMSNTEAFF. CDR3 DNA sequence: TGTGCCAGCAGCTTTATGTCGAACACTGAAGCTTTCTTT. This chain connects TRBV11-3 to TRBJ1-1; no definite D call. The CDR3 has 13 residues. Germline V gene sequence: CDR1 SGHNT, CDR2 YENEEA. The V end lost 3 bases, the J end lost 1 base, and 6 bases lay between the germline ends.